The TCR beta chain described here comes from a study of T cell changes during pregnancy in multiple sclerosis. Deletions cut 3 bases from V and 5 bases from J, with 13 bases between. The germline V gene has CDR1 GTSNPN and CDR2 SVGIG (reference sequence). The CDR3 contains 13 residues. Only one count was recorded for this clone. Using immunoSEQ multiplex PCR, the repertoire was profiled, and TCRdb retains in-frame clones only, with some absent. The table records about 94,000 clones, 94% of them present only once. The starting material was peripheral blood, obtained in the third trimester of pregnancy. The clonotype was recovered from a female donor with multiple sclerosis, enrolled in a pregnancy study. The gene calls are TRBV30 and TRBJ1-1, with D perhaps matching TRBD1 (5 bases). The CDR3 loop reads CAWSFQGGTEAFF. The CDR3 coding sequence is TGTGCCTGGAGCTTTCAGGGAGGGACTGAAGCTTTCTTT.